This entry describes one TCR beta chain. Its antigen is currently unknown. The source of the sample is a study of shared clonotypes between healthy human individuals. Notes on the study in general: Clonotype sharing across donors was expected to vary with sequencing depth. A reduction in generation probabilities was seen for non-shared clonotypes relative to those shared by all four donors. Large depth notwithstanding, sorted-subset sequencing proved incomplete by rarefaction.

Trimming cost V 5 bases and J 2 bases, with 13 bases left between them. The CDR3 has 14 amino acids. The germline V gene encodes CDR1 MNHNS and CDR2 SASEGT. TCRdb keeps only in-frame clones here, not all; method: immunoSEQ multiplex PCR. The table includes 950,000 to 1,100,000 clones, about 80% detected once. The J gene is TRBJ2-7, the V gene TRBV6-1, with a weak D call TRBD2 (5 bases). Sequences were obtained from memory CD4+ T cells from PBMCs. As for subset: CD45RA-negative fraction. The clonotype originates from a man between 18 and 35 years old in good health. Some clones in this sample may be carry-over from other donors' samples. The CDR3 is CASSYQEAAYEQYF. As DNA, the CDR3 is TGTGCCAGCAGTTATCAGGAGGCGGCCTACGAGCAGTACTTC.